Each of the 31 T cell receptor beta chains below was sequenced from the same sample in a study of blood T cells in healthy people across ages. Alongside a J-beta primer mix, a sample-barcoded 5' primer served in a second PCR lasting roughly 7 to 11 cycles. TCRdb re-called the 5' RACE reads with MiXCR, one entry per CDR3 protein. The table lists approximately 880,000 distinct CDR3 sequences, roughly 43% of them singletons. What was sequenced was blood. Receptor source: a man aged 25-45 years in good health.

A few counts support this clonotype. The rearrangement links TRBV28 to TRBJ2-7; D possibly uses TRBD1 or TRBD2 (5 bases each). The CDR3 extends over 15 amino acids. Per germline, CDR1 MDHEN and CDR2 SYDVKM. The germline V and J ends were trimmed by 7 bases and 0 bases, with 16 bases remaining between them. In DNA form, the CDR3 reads TGTGCCAGCACCTCCGAGGGGAAGCTCTCCTACGAGCAGTACTTC. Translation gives CASTSEGKLSYEQYF.

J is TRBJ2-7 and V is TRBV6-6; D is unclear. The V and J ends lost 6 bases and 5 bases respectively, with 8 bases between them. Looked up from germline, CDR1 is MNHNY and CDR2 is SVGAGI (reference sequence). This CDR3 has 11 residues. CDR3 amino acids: CASRTTNEQYF. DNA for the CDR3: TGTGCCAGCAGGACGACGAACGAGCAGTACTTC.

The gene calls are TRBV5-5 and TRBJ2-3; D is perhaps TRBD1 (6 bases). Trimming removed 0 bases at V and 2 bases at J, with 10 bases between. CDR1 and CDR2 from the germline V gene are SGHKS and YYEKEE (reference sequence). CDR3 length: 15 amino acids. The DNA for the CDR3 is TGTGCCAGCAGCTTGGAGGGGGATACCACAGATACGCAGTATTTT. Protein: CASSLEGDTTDTQYF.

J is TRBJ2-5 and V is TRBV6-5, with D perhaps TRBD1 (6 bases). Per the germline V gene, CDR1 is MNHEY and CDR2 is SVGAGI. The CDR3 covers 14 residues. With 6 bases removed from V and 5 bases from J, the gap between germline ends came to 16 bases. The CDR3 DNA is TGTGCCAGCAGGCAATACAGGGATCGCGAGACCCAGTACTTC. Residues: CASRQYRDRETQYF.

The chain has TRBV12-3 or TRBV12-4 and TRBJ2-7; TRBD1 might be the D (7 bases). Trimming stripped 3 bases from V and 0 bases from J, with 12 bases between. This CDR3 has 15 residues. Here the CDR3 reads CASSLGRGVSYEQYF. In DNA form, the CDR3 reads TGTGCCAGCAGTTTGGGCAGGGGGGTCTCCTACGAGCAGTACTTC.

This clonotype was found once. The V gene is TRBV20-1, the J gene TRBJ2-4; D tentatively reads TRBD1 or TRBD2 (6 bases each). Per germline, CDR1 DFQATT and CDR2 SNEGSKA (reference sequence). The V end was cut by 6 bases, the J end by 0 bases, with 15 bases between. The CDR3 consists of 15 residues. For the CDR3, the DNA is TGCAGTGCCCCCACCAGGGGACTAGCCAAAAACATTCAGTACTTC. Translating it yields CSAPTRGLAKNIQYF.

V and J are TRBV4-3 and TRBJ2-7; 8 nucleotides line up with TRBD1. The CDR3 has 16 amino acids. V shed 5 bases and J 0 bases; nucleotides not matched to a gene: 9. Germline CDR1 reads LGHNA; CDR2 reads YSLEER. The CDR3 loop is CASSTLTGVSSYEQYF. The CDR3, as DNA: TGCGCCAGCAGCACCTTGACAGGGGTTAGCTCCTACGAGCAGTACTTC.

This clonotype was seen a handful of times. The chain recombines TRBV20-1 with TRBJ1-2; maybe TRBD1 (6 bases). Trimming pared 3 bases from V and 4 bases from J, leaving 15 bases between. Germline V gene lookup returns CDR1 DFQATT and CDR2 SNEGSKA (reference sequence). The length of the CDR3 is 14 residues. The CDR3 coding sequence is TGCAGTGCTAGGGAACAGGGACGAAGCTATGGCTACACCTTC. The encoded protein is CSAREQGRSYGYTF.

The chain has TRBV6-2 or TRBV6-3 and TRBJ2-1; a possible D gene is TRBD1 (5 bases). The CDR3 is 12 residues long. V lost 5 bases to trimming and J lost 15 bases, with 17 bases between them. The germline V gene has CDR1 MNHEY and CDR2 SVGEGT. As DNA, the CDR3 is TGTGCCAGCAGTGACACAGGCAGGGATGGGTTCTTC. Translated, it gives CASSDTGRDGFF.

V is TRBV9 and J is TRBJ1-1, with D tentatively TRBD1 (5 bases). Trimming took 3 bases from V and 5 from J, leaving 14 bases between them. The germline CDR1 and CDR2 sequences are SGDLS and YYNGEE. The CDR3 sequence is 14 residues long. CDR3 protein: CASSGREVWTEAFF. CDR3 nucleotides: TGTGCCAGCAGCGGCAGGGAAGTATGGACTGAAGCTTTCTTT.

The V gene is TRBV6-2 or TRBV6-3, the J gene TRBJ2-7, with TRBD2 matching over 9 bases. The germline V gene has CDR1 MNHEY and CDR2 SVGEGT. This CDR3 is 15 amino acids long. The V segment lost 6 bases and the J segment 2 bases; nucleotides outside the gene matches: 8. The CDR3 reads CASSSPRGGAYEQYF. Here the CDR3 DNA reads TGTGCCAGCAGCTCCCCTCGCGGGGGGGCCTACGAGCAGTACTTC.

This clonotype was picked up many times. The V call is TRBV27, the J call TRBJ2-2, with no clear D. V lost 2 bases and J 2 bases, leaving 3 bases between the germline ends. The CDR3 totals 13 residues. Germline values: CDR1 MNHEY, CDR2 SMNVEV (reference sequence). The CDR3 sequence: CASSLPNTGELFF. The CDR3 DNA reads TGTGCCAGCAGTTTACCCAACACCGGGGAGCTGTTTTTT.

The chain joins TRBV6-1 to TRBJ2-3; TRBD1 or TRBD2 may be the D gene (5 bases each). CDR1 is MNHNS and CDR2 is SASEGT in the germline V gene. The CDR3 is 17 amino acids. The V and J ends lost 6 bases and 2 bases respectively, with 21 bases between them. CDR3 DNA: TGTGCCAGCAGCCCTGGCAGGGCCCTAGACTACACAGATACGCAGTATTTT. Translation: CASSPGRALDYTDTQYF.

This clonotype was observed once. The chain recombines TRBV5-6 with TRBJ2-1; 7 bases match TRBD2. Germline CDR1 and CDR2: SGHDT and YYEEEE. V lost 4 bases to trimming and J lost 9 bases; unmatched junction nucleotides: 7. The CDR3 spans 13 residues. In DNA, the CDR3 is TGTGCCAGCAGCGTGACTAGCTGGGGTGAGCAGTTCTTC. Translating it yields CASSVTSWGEQFF.

CDR3 in DNA: TGTGCCGTCCGGGGAGACAGCTCCTACGAGCAGTACTTC. It specifies CAVRGDSSYEQYF. V usage is TRBV10-3 and J usage is TRBJ2-7; D possibly uses TRBD1 or TRBD2 (5 bases each). Germline CDR1 reads ENHRY; CDR2 reads SYGVKD. With 11 bases removed from V and 0 bases from J, the gap between germline ends came to 14 bases. There are 13 residues in the CDR3.

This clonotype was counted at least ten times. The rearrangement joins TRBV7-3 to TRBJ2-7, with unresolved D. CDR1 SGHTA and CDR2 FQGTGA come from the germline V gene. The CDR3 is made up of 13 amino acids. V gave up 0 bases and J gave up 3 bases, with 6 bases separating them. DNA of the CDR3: TGTGCCAGCAGCTTAACAGGGTTCTACGAGCAGTACTTC. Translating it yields CASSLTGFYEQYF.

The CDR3 protein is CASIADRSTGELFF. CDR3 DNA sequence: TGTGCCAGCATCGCGGACAGAAGTACCGGGGAGCTGTTTTTT. This chain links TRBV6-2 or TRBV6-3 with TRBJ2-2; D may be TRBD1 (6 bases). CDR1 and CDR2 from the germline V gene are MNHEY and SVGEGT. The length of the CDR3 is 14 residues. The V and J ends lost 7 bases and 5 bases respectively, with 14 bases between them.

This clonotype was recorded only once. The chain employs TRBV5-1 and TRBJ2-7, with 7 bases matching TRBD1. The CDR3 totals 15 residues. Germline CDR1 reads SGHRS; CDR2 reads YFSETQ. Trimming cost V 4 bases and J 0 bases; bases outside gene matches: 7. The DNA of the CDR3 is TGCGCCAGCAGCGAGGACAGGACAAGCTCCTACGAGCAGTACTTC. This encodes CASSEDRTSSYEQYF.

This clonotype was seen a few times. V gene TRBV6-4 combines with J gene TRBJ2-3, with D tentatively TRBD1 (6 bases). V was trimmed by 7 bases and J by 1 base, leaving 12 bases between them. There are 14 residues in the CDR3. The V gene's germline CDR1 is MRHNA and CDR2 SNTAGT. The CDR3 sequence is CASIKQGRTDTQYF. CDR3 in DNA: TGTGCCAGCATTAAGCAGGGGCGCACAGATACGCAGTATTTT.

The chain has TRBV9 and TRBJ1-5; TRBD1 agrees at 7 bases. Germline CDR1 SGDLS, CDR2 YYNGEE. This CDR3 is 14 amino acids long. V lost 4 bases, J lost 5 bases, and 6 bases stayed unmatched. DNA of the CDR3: TGTGCCAGCAGCCCCCGGGACAGTTATCAGCCCCAGCATTTT. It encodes CASSPRDSYQPQHF. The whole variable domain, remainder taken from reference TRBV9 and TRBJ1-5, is DSGVTQTPKHLITATGQRVTLRCSPRSGDLSVYWYQQSLDQGLQFLIQYYNGEERAKGNILERFSAQQFPDLHSELNLSSLELGDSALYFCASSPRDSYQPQHFGDGTRLSIL.

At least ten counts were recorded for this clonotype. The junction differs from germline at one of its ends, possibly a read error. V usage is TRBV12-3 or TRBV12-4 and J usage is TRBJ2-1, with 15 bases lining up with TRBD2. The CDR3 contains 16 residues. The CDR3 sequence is CASSQGTSGGYNEQFF. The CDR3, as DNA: TGCGCCAGCAGCCAAGGGACTAGCGGGGGGTACAATGAGCAGTTCTTC.

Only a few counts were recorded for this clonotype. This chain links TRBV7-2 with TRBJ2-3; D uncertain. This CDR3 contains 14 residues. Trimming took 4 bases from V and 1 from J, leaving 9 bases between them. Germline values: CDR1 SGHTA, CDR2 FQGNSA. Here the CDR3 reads CASSWGVGTDTQYF. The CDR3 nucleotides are TGTGCCAGCAGCTGGGGTGTGGGCACAGATACGCAGTATTTT.

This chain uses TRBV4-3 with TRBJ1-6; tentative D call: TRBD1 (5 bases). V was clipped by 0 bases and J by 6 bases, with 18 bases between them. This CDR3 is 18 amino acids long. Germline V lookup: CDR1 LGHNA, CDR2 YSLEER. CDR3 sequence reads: CASSQDWPGRGGNSPLHF. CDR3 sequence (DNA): TGCGCCAGCAGCCAAGATTGGCCCGGGAGGGGTGGTAATTCACCCCTCCACTTT.

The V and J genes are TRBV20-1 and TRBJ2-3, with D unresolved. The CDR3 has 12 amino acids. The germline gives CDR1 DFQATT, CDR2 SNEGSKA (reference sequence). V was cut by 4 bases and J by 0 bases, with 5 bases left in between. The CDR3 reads CSATHSTDTQYF. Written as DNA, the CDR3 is TGCAGTGCTACCCACAGCACAGATACGCAGTATTTT.

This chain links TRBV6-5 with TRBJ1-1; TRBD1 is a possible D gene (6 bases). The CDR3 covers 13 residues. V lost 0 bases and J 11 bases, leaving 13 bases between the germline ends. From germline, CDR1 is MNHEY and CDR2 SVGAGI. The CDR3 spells CASSYSMAGAAFF. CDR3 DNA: TGTGCCAGCAGTTACTCGATGGCAGGGGCTGCTTTCTTT.

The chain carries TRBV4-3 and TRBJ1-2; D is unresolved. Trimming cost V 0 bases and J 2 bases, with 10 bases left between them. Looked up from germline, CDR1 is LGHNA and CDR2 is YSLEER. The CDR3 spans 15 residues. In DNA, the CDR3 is TGCGCCAGCAGCCAAGATCGATTAGGGAACTATGGCTACACCTTC. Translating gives CASSQDRLGNYGYTF.

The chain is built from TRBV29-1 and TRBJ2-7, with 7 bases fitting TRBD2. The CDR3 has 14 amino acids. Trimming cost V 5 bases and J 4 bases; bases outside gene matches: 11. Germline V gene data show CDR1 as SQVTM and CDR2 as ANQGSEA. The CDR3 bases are TGCAGCGTTAAGTCCCGGGCCGGGGGGTACGAGCAGTACTTC. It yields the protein CSVKSRAGGYEQYF.

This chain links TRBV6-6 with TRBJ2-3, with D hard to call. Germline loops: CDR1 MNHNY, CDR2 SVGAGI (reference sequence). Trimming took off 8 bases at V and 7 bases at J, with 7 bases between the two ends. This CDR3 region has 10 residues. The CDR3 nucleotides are TGTGCCAGCCGGTCAAATACGCAGTATTTT. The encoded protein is CASRSNTQYF.

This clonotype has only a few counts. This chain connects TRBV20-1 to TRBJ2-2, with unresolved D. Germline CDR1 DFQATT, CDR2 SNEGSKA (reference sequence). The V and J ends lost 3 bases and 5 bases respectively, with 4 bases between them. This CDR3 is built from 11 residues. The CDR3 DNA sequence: TGCAGTGCTAGCCGAACCGGGGAGCTGTTTTTT. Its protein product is CSASRTGELFF.

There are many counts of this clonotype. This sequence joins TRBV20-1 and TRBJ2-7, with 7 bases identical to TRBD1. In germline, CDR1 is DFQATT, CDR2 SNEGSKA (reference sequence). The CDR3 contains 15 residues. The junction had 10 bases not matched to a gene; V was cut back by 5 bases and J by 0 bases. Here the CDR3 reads CSAPPPGQTSYEQYF. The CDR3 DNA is TGCAGTGCTCCCCCTCCGGGACAGACCTCCTACGAGCAGTACTTC.

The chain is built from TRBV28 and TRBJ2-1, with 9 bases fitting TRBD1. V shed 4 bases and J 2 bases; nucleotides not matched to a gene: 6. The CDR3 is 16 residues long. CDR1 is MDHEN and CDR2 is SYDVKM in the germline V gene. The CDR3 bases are TGTGCCAGCAGTTCTACCGGGACAGGGCCCTACAATGAGCAGTTCTTC. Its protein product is CASSSTGTGPYNEQFF.